The present T cell receptor beta chain was sequenced within a study of T cells in Graves' hyperthyroidism and ophthalmopathy. Study results and caveats: Most expanded thyroid clonotypes above 0.001 also appeared in blood. A model of 13 V-J features distinguished ophthalmopathy from stable hyperthyroidism.

RNA transcripts served as the template for amplifying TCR beta CDR3 regions. First-round RT-PCR targeting the TCR CDR3 was performed with the HTBI primer set. In TCRdb, the multiplex PCR reads were re-called with MiXCR into one record per CDR3 protein. Of more than 500,000 distinct CDR3 sequences listed, about 14% are singletons. The V gene end was trimmed by 6 bases and the J gene end by 1 base; junction bases not matched to a gene: 15. This CDR3 has 18 residues. Germline V lookup: CDR1 SGHVS, CDR2 FQNEAQ. Clinical symptoms, serum thyroxine and TRAb, thyroid ultrasound and orbital computed tomography were used for the diagnoses. This clonotype occurred many times. The antigen remains undetermined.

Material: blood. The chain uses TRBV7-8 and TRBJ1-5; TRBD1 matches 7 bases. The clonotype comes from a woman aged 40-49 years with Graves' hyperthyroidism. The CDR3 loop reads CASRIGYRDSVSNQPQHF. The CDR3 bases are TGTGCCAGCAGAATAGGGTACCGGGACAGCGTGAGCAATCAGCCCCAGCATTTT. The entire variable domain, with the rest obtained from reference TRBV7-8 and TRBJ1-5, is as follows: GAGVSQSPRYKVAKRGQDVALRCDPISGHVSLFWYQQALGQGPEFLTYFQNEAQLDKSGLPSDRFFAERPEGSVSTLKIQRTQQEDSAVYLCASRIGYRDSVSNQPQHFGDGTRLSIL.